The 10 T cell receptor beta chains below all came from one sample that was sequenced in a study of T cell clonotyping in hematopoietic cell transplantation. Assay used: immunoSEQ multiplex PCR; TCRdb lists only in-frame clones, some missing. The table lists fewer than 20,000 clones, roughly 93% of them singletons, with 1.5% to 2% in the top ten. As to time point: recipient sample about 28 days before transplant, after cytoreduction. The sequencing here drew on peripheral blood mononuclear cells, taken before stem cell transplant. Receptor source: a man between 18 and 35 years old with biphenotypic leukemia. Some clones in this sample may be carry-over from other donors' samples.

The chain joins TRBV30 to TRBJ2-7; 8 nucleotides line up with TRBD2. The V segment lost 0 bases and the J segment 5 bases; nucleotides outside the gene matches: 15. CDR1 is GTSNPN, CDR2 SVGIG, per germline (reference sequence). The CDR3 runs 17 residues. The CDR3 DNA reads TGTGCCTGGAGTGTACTAAGTCGGACTAGCTCGTTCCACGAGCAGTACTTC. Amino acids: CAWSVLSRTSSFHEQYF.

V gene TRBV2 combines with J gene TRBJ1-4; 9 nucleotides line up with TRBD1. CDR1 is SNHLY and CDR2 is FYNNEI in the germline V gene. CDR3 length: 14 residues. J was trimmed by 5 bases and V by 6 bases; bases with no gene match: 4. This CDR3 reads CASREGQGNEKLFF. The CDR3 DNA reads TGTGCCAGCAGAGAGGGACAGGGAAATGAAAAACTGTTTTTT.

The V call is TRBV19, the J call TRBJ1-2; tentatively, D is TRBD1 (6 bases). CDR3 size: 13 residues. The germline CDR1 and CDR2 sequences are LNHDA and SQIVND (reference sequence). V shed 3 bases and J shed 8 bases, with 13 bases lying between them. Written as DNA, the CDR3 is TGTGCCAGTAGTATCCGGACAGCGGACGGCTACACCTTC. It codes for CASSIRTADGYTF.

The CDR3 loop reads CAIGSTENTGELFF. For the CDR3, the DNA is TGTGCCATCGGATCGACAGAGAACACCGGGGAGCTGTTTTTT. The chain joins TRBV10-3 to TRBJ2-2; a possible D gene is TRBD1 (5 bases). Trimming took off 8 bases at V and 1 base at J, with 11 bases between the two ends. Germline V gene lookup returns CDR1 ENHRY and CDR2 SYGVKD. The CDR3 covers 14 residues.

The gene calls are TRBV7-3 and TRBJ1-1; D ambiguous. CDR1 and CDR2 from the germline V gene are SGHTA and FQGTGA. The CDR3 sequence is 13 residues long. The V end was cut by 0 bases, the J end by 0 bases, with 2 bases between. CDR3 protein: CASSLTMNTEAFF. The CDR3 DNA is TGTGCCAGCAGCTTAACAATGAACACTGAAGCTTTCTTT.

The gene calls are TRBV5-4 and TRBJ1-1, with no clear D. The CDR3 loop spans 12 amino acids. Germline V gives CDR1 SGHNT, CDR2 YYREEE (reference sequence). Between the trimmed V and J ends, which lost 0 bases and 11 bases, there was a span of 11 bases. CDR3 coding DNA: TGTGCCAGCAGCTTGGACAGCTCAGTGGCTTTCTTT. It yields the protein CASSLDSSVAFF.

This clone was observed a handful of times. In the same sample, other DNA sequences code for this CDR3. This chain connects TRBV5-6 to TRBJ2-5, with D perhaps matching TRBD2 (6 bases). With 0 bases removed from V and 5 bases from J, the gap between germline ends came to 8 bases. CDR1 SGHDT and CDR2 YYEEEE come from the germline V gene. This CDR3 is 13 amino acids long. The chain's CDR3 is CASSLGRGETQYF. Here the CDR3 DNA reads TGTGCCAGCAGCTTGGGTCGGGGGGAGACCCAGTACTTC.

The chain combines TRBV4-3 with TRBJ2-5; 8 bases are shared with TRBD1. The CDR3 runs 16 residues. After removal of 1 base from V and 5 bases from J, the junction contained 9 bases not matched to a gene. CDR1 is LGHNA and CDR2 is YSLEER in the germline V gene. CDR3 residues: CASSQVPGTGGETQYF. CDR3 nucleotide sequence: TGCGCCAGCAGCCAAGTTCCGGGGACAGGAGGGGAGACCCAGTACTTC.

CDR3: CSASTGGDTEAFF. For the CDR3, the DNA is TGCAGCGCCAGTACAGGGGGAGACACTGAAGCTTTCTTT. The chain combines TRBV29-1 with TRBJ1-1; 8 nucleotides line up with TRBD1. Germline values: CDR1 SQVTM, CDR2 ANQGSEA. V gave up 7 bases and J gave up 3 bases; unmatched junction bases: 7. The CDR3 contains 13 residues.

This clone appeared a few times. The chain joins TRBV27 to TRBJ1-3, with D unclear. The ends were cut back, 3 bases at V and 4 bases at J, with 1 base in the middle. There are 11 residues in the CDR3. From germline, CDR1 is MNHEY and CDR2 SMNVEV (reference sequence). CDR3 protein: CASSFGNTIYF. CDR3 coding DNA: TGTGCCAGCAGTTTCGGAAACACCATATATTTT.